This is a list of T cell receptor beta chains from one sample in a study of beta chain features in type 1 diabetes. Generated by immunoSEQ multiplex PCR, the TCRdb table keeps only in-frame clones and is missing some. The table has around 430,000 clones, 30% seen once. Sequencing used naive CD4+ T cells from blood. These receptor sequences come from a man aged 18 to 30 in good health. Each CDR3 is given with its conserved first and last residue. Each record gives: J gene, V gene, D gene, clone size, CDR3 DNA, CDR3 protein. A D gene is named only where the DNA matches it firmly. Only part of the rows carry a size: once, few, many, or a class if the clone is expanded.

>TRBJ1-1|TRBV7-9|.|.
TGTGCCAGCAGCTACAACGCCGGCACTGAAGCTTTCTTT
CASSYNAGTEAFF
>TRBJ2-4|TRBV2|.|few
TGTGCCAGCAGGGAAGGGGGTTGGGCCAAAAACATTCAGTACTTC
CASREGGWAKNIQYF
>TRBJ1-2|TRBV2|TRBD1|.
TGTGCCAGCAGTGGACAGGGAAGCGACTATGGCTACACCTTC
CASSGQGSDYGYTF
>TRBJ2-1|TRBV2|.|.
TGTGCCAGCCTCCTGGACGGAGGCAATGAGCAGTTCTTC
CASLLDGGNEQFF
>TRBJ2-2|TRBV30|TRBD2|.
TGTGCCTGGAGCCCCCCCAGCGGGAGTACCGGGGAGCTGTTTTTT
CAWSPPSGSTGELFF
>TRBJ2-1|TRBV7-9|.|.
TGTGCCAGCAGCCCCGGGCCCGTGTACAATGAGCAGTTCTTC
CASSPGPVYNEQFF
>TRBJ1-1|TRBV30|.|.
TGTGCCTGGAGTCGAACAGGCTACGAAGCTTTCTTT
CAWSRTGYEAFF
>TRBJ2-1|TRBV15|TRBD1|few
TGTGCCACCAGCGGGGGACAGGGGGAGTCCTACAATGAGCAGTTCTTC
CATSGGQGESYNEQFF
>TRBJ2-7|TRBV7-9|.|few
TGTGCCAGCAGCCCCGGACAGTCCCGGGCCGAGCAGTACTTC
CASSPGQSRAEQYF
>TRBJ2-1|TRBV20-1|.|.
TGCAGTGCTAGAGATCTCCATGAGCAGTTCTTC
CSARDLHEQFF
>TRBJ2-3|TRBV29-1|TRBD2|.
TGCAGCGTTGAAGTAATGGGCGGGAGGGCCGGTTCAGATACGCAGTATTTT
CSVEVMGGRAGSDTQYF
>TRBJ1-1|TRBV7-2|.|few
TGTGCCAGCAGCTTAGCGCTTACGGTCGAAGCTTTCTTT
CASSLALTVEAFF
>TRBJ2-3|TRBV10-3|.|.
TGTGCCATCACCGGCGGAGGCACAGATACGCAGTATTTT
CAITGGGTDTQYF
>TRBJ2-7|TRBV18|.|few
TGTGCCAGCTCAACGGGGCGGGACTCCTACGAGCAGTACTTC
CASSTGRDSYEQYF
>TRBJ2-3|TRBV7-2|TRBD1|few
TGTGCCAGCAGCTTCGACAGGGGCACAGATACGCAGTATTTT
CASSFDRGTDTQYF
>TRBJ2-1|TRBV7-3|TRBD2|.
TGTGCCAGCAGCTTGGGACTAGTTTCCTACAATGAGCAGTTCTTC
CASSLGLVSYNEQFF
>TRBJ2-7|TRBV13|.|few
TGTGCCAGCAGCTCCCGAGGGCGCGAGCAGTACTTC
CASSSRGREQYF
>TRBJ1-3|TRBV30|.|.
TGTGCCTGGAGGTCAGAACTTGGAAACACCATATATTTT
CAWRSELGNTIYF
>TRBJ1-4|TRBV7-9|TRBD1|.
TGTGCCAGCAGCTTAACAGGGGGTGGGACACTGTTTTTT
CASSLTGGGTLFF
>TRBJ1-4|TRBV10-3|.|.
TGTGCCATCAGTGGGACAGAAGAAAAACTGTTTTTT
CAISGTEEKLFF
>TRBJ2-3|TRBV7-9|.|.
TGTGCCAGCAGCCCAGGGGGGAGTTTCACAGATACGCAGTATTTT
CASSPGGSFTDTQYF
>TRBJ1-5|TRBV28|.|.
TGTGCCAGCACCCCGTTTGATAATCAGCCCCAGCATTTT
CASTPFDNQPQHF
>TRBJ2-7|TRBV7-9|TRBD2|.
TGTGCCAGCAGCTCTCTAGCGGGGACCTACGAGCAGTACTTC
CASSSLAGTYEQYF
>TRBJ2-5|TRBV7-9|.|few
TGTGCCAGCAATCGAGACGACGGCCAAGAGACCCAGTACTTC
CASNRDDGQETQYF
>TRBJ2-5|TRBV10-3|TRBD2|.
TGTGCCATCAGTGATTCTCCTAGCGGACAAGAGACCCAGTACTTC
CAISDSPSGQETQYF
>TRBJ2-1|TRBV11-2|TRBD2|.
TGTGCCAGCAGCCTTACTAGCGGGAGCTTCAATGAGCAGTTCTTC
CASSLTSGSFNEQFF
>TRBJ2-1|TRBV5-1|TRBD1|.
TGCGCCAGCAGCCCTCAGGGGGCAGGTGAGCAGTTCTTC
CASSPQGAGEQFF
>TRBJ2-2|TRBV7-9|.|.
TGTGCCAGCAGCTTAGTTCATCCGACCGGGGAGCTGTTTTTT
CASSLVHPTGELFF
>TRBJ1-4|TRBV15|.|.
TGTGCCACCAGCGGCAACAGGGCGGTAGAAGAAAAACTGTTTTTT
CATSGNRAVEEKLFF
>TRBJ2-1|TRBV9|TRBD2|.
TGTGCCAGCAGCGTAGTGGGAAGCGGGACCTCCTACAATGAGCAGTTCTTC
CASSVVGSGTSYNEQFF
>TRBJ2-1|TRBV14|.|.
TGTGCCAGCAGCATAGTGGCTGAAAGCCGTGAGCAGTTCTTC
CASSIVAESREQFF
>TRBJ2-3|TRBV10-1|TRBD2|few
TGCGCCAGCAGTGATGGACTAGCGGGAGGATACACAGATACGCAGTATTTT
CASSDGLAGGYTDTQYF
>TRBJ2-5|TRBV7-9|.|.
TGTGCCAGCAGCCACCCAGAGGGACCCCATGAGACCCAGTACTTC
CASSHPEGPHETQYF
>TRBJ2-5|TRBV9|TRBD2|.
TGTGCCAGCAGCATCAGCGGGAGGGACCAAGAGACCCAGTACTTC
CASSISGRDQETQYF
>TRBJ2-7|TRBV30|.|few
TGTGCCTGGGAACCCTCCCAGGCCTACGAGCAGTACTTC
CAWEPSQAYEQYF
>TRBJ2-1|TRBV4-3|TRBD2|.
TGCGCCAGCAGCCAAGGACTAGCGGGAGTAGATGAGCAGTTCTTC
CASSQGLAGVDEQFF
>TRBJ2-5|TRBV15|.|.
TGTGCCACCAGCAGAGAAGGGGAACTAGTGGGAGAGACCCAGTACTTC
CATSREGELVGETQYF
>TRBJ2-7|TRBV9|.|.
TGTGCCAGCAGCTTAAACGGTCTTAGCTCCTACGAGCAGTACTTC
CASSLNGLSSYEQYF
>TRBJ2-2|TRBV4-3|.|.
TGCGCCAGCAGCCAACTCACTGGACAGAACACCGGGGAGCTGTTTTTT
CASSQLTGQNTGELFF
>TRBJ2-2|TRBV4-3|.|.
TGCGCCAGCAGCCAAGATCTAGCGCAGGGCAAGGCCGGGGAGCTGTTTTTT
CASSQDLAQGKAGELFF
>TRBJ2-1|TRBV19|TRBD1|once
TGTGCCAGTAGTATTTATGGGACAGGGGCCTACAATGAGCAGTTCTTC
CASSIYGTGAYNEQFF
>TRBJ2-7|TRBV11-2|.|.
TGTGCCAGCAGCCCGGCCTACGAGCAGTACTTC
CASSPAYEQYF
>TRBJ2-7|TRBV29-1|TRBD2|few
TGCAGCGTAGCCCGGGGGGGTAGCGGCTACGAGCAGTACTTC
CSVARGGSGYEQYF